This T cell receptor beta chain was obtained from a study of regulatory T cells in long-lasting Graves disease. Findings and caveats of the study: Segments TRBV28, TRBJ1-2 and TRBJ2-5 showed preferential usage in persistent disease. Patients with persistent disease shared 2,500 to 3,500 public clonotypes, outpacing the roughly 1,000 shared by new patients.

Building of the TCR beta libraries involved iRepertoire HTBI primers and Arm-PCR of CDR3 regions. In the source study's methods: The study identified around 62 TRBV and 14 to 15 TRBJ segments across samples. MiXCR, run by TCRdb on the multiplex PCR reads, gives a single entry per CDR3 protein. These V and J calls derive from TCRdb rather than the authors' analysis. The data hold some 340,000 distinct CDR3 sequences, with roughly 25% observed a single time. The time point denotes: persistent/refractory GD, antithyroid drugs over 5 years with positive TRAb. The TCR library was made from RNA that had been extracted from PBMCs in TRIzol. American Thyroid Association guidelines defined Graves' disease diagnosis. This clonotype occurred many times. The target antigen is unknown. There are 13 residues in the CDR3. Trimming shortened V by 4 bases and J by 6 bases, and 13 bases separated the two germline ends. Germline assignment: CDR1 SGHAT and CDR2 FQNNGV.

The sequence was collected from a woman aged 40 to 50 with Graves disease. The sample here was peripheral blood mononuclear cells (PBMCs), taken when the disease was refractory, from a patient treated with antithyroid drugs. This chain joins TRBV11-2 and TRBJ2-7, with TRBD2 as a possible D gene (5 bases). The CDR3 nucleotides read TGTGCCAGCAGCTCTATGAGGGCCGGCGAGCAGTACTTC. As protein: CASSSMRAGEQYF.